This T cell receptor beta chain comes out of a study of cytomegalovirus exposure and HLA in healthy donors. Overall study findings and caveats: Most of the TCR beta V segments (in an earlier analysis) were productive either about 90% or about 30% of the time. Later, an analysis showed that TCR beta chains associated with HLA were more clonally expanded than others that were equally common.

It was with 60 Vbeta and 13 Jbeta primers that the PCR ran. Clones were read by immunoSEQ multiplex PCR, and TCRdb kept only the in-frame ones, dropping some. The data contain 140,000 to 150,000 clones, roughly 80% of them singletons. Notes on this clone: Its antigen is currently unknown.

The V gene lost 0 bases and the J gene lost 5 bases, with 15 bases spanning the gap. The germline V gene encodes CDR1 SGHDN and CDR2 FVKESK. The CDR3 has 16 amino acids. The receptor was isolated from a male donor in good health and CMV-seronegative. The sample comprised PBMCs. The chain links TRBV14 to TRBJ2-3; no firm D call. CDR3 DNA: TGTGCCAGCAGCCAAGAGCTCCTGATCCTCGGAGATACGCAGTATTTT. Amino acids: CASSQELLILGDTQYF. Using reference TRBV14 and TRBJ2-3 for the parts outside the CDR3, the full variable domain is EAGVTQFPSHSVIEKGQTVTLRCDPISGHDNLYWYRRVMGKEIKFLLHFVKESKQDESGMPNNRFLAERTGGTYSTLKVQPAELEDSGVYFCASSQELLILGDTQYFGPGTRLTVL.